The 16 T cell receptor beta chains below were found in one sample sequenced in a study of shared clonotypes between healthy human individuals. The data were produced by immunoSEQ multiplex PCR, yet TCRdb's version contains in-frame clones alone and is incomplete. The repertoire has under 650,000 clones, 95% to 97% of them found once; the top ten carry under 0.06%. Sequenced sample: naive CD4+ T cells sorted from blood. Indicated subset: CD45RA+ positively selected. The receptor source for this set is a woman in her twenties or thirties in good health.

The rearrangement joins TRBV30 to TRBJ2-7; 7 bases are a match to TRBD2. Per germline, CDR1 GTSNPN and CDR2 SVGIG (reference sequence). The CDR3 has 15 amino acids. V was clipped by 4 bases and J by 2 bases; unmatched bases: 11. CDR3: CAWKHKPGLPYEQYF. CDR3 DNA sequence: TGTGCCTGGAAGCATAAACCGGGACTACCCTACGAGCAGTACTTC.

This clone was seen only once. This sequence joins TRBV2 and TRBJ2-7; TRBD1 or TRBD2 may be the D gene (5 bases each). This CDR3 spans 12 amino acids. Germline CDR1 reads SNHLY; CDR2 reads FYNNEI. Trimming took 6 bases from V and 6 from J, leaving 12 bases between them. The CDR3 here is CASSTRESEQYF. The CDR3 nucleotides are TGTGCCAGCAGCACCAGGGAGTCCGAGCAGTACTTC. The full variable domain, rest sourced from reference TRBV2 and TRBJ2-7, is EPEVTQTPSHQVTQMGQEVILRCVPISNHLYFYWYRQILGQKVEFLVSFYNNEISEKSEIFDDQFSVERPDGSNFTLKIRSTKLEDSAMYFCASSTRESEQYFGPGTRLTVT.

The V and J genes are TRBV20-1 and TRBJ1-4; 9 nucleotides agree with TRBD1. Germline loops: CDR1 DFQATT, CDR2 SNEGSKA (reference sequence). The junction had 4 bases not matched to a gene; V was cut back by 6 bases and J by 11 bases. This CDR3 comprises 11 residues. The CDR3 sequence is CSARTGGKLFF. DNA of the CDR3: TGCAGTGCCAGAACAGGGGGCAAACTGTTTTTT.

This chain links TRBV9 with TRBJ2-3, with TRBD2 identical over 13 bases. The CDR3 length is 15 residues. The V gene end was trimmed by 2 bases and the J gene end by 4 bases; junction bases not matched to a gene: 1. CDR1 is SGDLS and CDR2 is YYNGEE in the germline V gene. The CDR3: CASSVTSGRADTQYF. CDR3 nucleotides: TGTGCCAGCAGCGTTACTAGCGGGAGGGCAGATACGCAGTATTTT.

The chain is built from TRBV19 and TRBJ1-1, with D tentatively TRBD1 (6 bases). V was trimmed by 3 bases and J by 3 bases, leaving 17 bases between them. Germline V gene lookup returns CDR1 LNHDA and CDR2 SQIVND (reference sequence). This CDR3 has 16 amino acids. The CDR3: CASSITGFGLDTEAFF. The DNA for the CDR3 is TGTGCCAGTAGTATCACAGGGTTCGGATTGGACACTGAAGCTTTCTTT.

The chain couples TRBV4-1 to TRBJ2-7; 13 bases fit TRBD2. CDR1 is MGHRA and CDR2 is YSYEKL in the germline V gene. The CDR3 length is 16 residues. J gave up 2 bases and V 4 bases, and 5 bases lay outside the gene matches. The CDR3: CASSRGLAGDPYEQYF. In DNA, the CDR3 is TGCGCCAGCAGCCGAGGACTAGCGGGAGACCCCTACGAGCAGTACTTC.

J is TRBJ1-2 and V is TRBV10-3; TRBD1 is a possible D gene (6 bases). The V gene lost 3 bases and the J gene lost 6 bases, with 11 bases spanning the gap. Germline CDR1 is ENHRY and CDR2 is SYGVKD. The CDR3 consists of 13 residues. CDR3 protein: CAISEQGQDGYTF. As DNA, the CDR3 is TGTGCCATCAGTGAACAGGGCCAGGATGGCTACACCTTC.

The V call is TRBV5-1, the J call TRBJ1-1, with D possibly TRBD1 on 6 matching bases. This CDR3 has 15 amino acids. Germline CDR1 is SGHRS and CDR2 is YFSETQ. V dropped 4 bases and J dropped 4 bases, with 17 bases sitting between them. DNA for the CDR3: TGCGCCAGCAGCGCTTCAAGGGGACAACTCACTGAAGCTTTCTTT. Its translation: CASSASRGQLTEAFF.

This chain connects TRBV4-1 to TRBJ1-4, with 7 bases identical to TRBD1. The CDR3 is 14 amino acids. From germline, CDR1 is MGHRA and CDR2 YSYEKL. After removal of 4 bases from V and 8 bases from J, the junction contained 7 bases not matched to a gene. In DNA form, the CDR3 reads TGCGCCAGCAGCCGCCGGGGACAGAAAGAAAAACTGTTTTTT. Its translation is CASSRRGQKEKLFF.

The V call is TRBV7-2, the J call TRBJ2-1; 12 nucleotides match TRBD2. Germline lookup yields CDR1 SGHTA and CDR2 FQGNSA. The V gene end was trimmed by 3 bases and the J gene end by 8 bases; junction bases not matched to a gene: 5. This CDR3 is 15 amino acids long. CDR3 in DNA: TGTGCCAGCAGCTTCGTGACTAGCGGGAGTGATGAGCAGTTCTTC. It is translated as CASSFVTSGSDEQFF. Variable domain in full (rest from reference TRBV7-2 and TRBJ2-1): GAGVSQSPSNKVTEKGKDVELRCDPISGHTALYWYRQSLGQGLEFLIYFQGNSAPDKSGLPSDRFSAERTGGSVSTLTIQRTQQEDSAVYLCASSFVTSGSDEQFFGPGTRLTVL.

This chain uses TRBV19 with TRBJ1-1, with D unclear. The CDR3 loop spans 15 amino acids. The ends were cut back, 5 bases at V and 1 base at J, with 14 bases in the middle. Germline CDR1 is LNHDA and CDR2 is SQIVND (reference sequence). Written as DNA, the CDR3 is TGTGCCAGTAGTCCCGAGGCACACACGAACACTGAAGCTTTCTTT. It encodes CASSPEAHTNTEAFF.

The rearrangement uses TRBV5-5 and TRBJ1-1, with D uncertain. This CDR3 has 14 residues. Per germline, CDR1 SGHKS and CDR2 YYEKEE (reference sequence). Trimming took 6 bases from V and 1 from J, leaving 13 bases between them. CDR3 in amino acids: CASTKGFGNTEAFF. DNA for the CDR3: TGTGCCAGCACAAAGGGTTTCGGGAACACTGAAGCTTTCTTT.

This clone showed up just once. The rearrangement links TRBV19 to TRBJ2-2; 14 bases are a match to TRBD2. The CDR3 length is 18 residues. CDR1 LNHDA and CDR2 SQIVND come from the germline V gene (reference sequence). V lost 8 bases and J lost 9; bases outside the gene matches: 17. CDR3 DNA sequence: TGTGCCAGTTCCCTAACCTGGACTAGCGGGGGGCCGTACCGGGAGCTGTTTTTT. The encoded protein is CASSLTWTSGGPYRELFF.

The J gene is TRBJ1-1, the V gene TRBV29-1, with TRBD1 matching 7 bases. The V and J ends lost 8 bases and 1 base, in that order; junction bases with no gene match: 7. Germline assignment: CDR1 SQVTM and CDR2 ANQGSEA. CDR3 length: 13 residues. The CDR3 DNA is TGCAGCTATACCGGGACAGAGAACACTGAAGCTTTCTTT. Translation gives CSYTGTENTEAFF.

This clone showed up just a few times. The chain is built from TRBV7-2 and TRBJ2-7; 11 positions agree with TRBD2. The CDR3 consists of 16 residues. Trimming cost V 1 base and J 3 bases; bases outside gene matches: 5. The germline gives CDR1 SGHTA, CDR2 FQGNSA. The CDR3 protein is CASSLVPLAGVYEQYF. As DNA, the CDR3 is TGTGCCAGCAGCTTAGTCCCACTAGCGGGAGTCTACGAGCAGTACTTC.

V is TRBV5-4 and J is TRBJ2-2, with 7 positions matching TRBD2. With 3 bases clipped from V and 6 bases from J, the junction kept 11 bases outside the gene matches. Germline V gene lookup returns CDR1 SGHNT and CDR2 YYREEE (reference sequence). The CDR3 covers 16 residues. DNA of the CDR3: TGTGCCAGCAGCTCGGACTATGGCGGGAGTGCCGGGGAGCTGTTTTTT. This translates into CASSSDYGGSAGELFF.